These 20 T cell receptor beta chains came from one sample sequenced in a study of cytomegalovirus exposure and HLA in healthy donors. Produced via immunoSEQ multiplex PCR; TCRdb's table is partial and in-frame only. The sample includes under 250,000 clones, over 65% of them seen just once. Material: PBMCs. The receptors here all came from a woman aged 18-29 years in good health and CMV-seronegative.

The chain joins TRBV6-5 to TRBJ2-5, with D possibly matching TRBD2 (5 bases). From germline, CDR1 is MNHEY and CDR2 SVGAGI. Trimming left V 6 bases short and J 5 bases short, with 16 bases between. CDR3 length: 14 residues. The CDR3 here is CASSPTAGRETQYF. The CDR3 DNA sequence: TGTGCCAGCAGCCCCACGGCGGGTCGGGAGACCCAGTACTTC.

The J gene is TRBJ2-3, the V gene TRBV29-1, with TRBD1 matching 11 bases. The ends lost 5 bases at V and 2 bases at J; junction bases unmatched: 6. CDR3 length: 15 amino acids. Germline CDR1 is SQVTM and CDR2 is ANQGSEA. The CDR3 coding sequence is TGCAGCGTTAACGGACAGGGGGCCTCCACAGATACGCAGTATTTT. Residues: CSVNGQGASTDTQYF.

This chain joins TRBV29-1 and TRBJ2-2; no reliable D call. The CDR3 runs 16 residues. Trimming took off 0 bases at V and 0 bases at J, with 11 bases between the two ends. Germline V lookup: CDR1 SQVTM, CDR2 ANQGSEA. The CDR3 DNA reads as TGCAGCGTTGAAGATCTACTAACCTCGAACACCGGGGAGCTGTTTTTT. Its translation is CSVEDLLTSNTGELFF.

The rearrangement uses TRBV2 and TRBJ1-5; 7 nucleotides agree with TRBD1. With V trimmed by 6 bases and J by 3 bases, 5 bases remained unmatched. Germline V gene sequence: CDR1 SNHLY, CDR2 FYNNEI. The CDR3 runs to 14 residues. This chain's CDR3 is CASRLQGPNQPQHF. DNA for the CDR3: TGTGCCAGCAGGTTACAGGGGCCCAATCAGCCCCAGCATTTT.

V gene TRBV6-5 combines with J gene TRBJ2-5; 13 bases line up with TRBD2. This CDR3 comprises 15 residues. The germline gives CDR1 MNHEY, CDR2 SVGAGI. The ends lost 2 bases at V and 5 bases at J; junction bases unmatched: 2. The CDR3 region has the DNA TGTGCCAGCAGTTACCGGGGACTAGCGGGGGAGACCCAGTACTTC. Translation: CASSYRGLAGETQYF.

This clone came up a few times. This rearrangement joins TRBV6-1 to TRBJ1-5; 7 nucleotides align to TRBD1. This CDR3 is 14 amino acids long. The V and J ends lost 4 bases and 3 bases, in that order; junction bases with no gene match: 3. Looked up from germline, CDR1 is MNHNS and CDR2 is SASEGT. The CDR3 spells CASSATGYNQPQHF. The CDR3 nucleotides read TGTGCCAGCAGTGCGACAGGGTACAATCAGCCCCAGCATTTT.

J is TRBJ1-5 and V is TRBV7-6; D is uncertain. V was clipped by 4 bases and J by 0 bases, with 4 bases between them. The germline V gene has CDR1 SGHVS and CDR2 FNYEAQ. This CDR3 has 13 residues. The CDR3 nucleotides read TGTGCCAGCAGCTCCGTTAGCAATCAGCCCCAGCATTTT. It is translated as CASSSVSNQPQHF.

The chain uses TRBV28 and TRBJ2-7; D not certain. CDR1 is MDHEN, CDR2 SYDVKM, per germline. There are 15 residues in the CDR3. Trimming cost V 5 bases and J 3 bases, with 17 bases left between them. CDR3 in amino acids: CASSLSTRVGYEQYF. CDR3 nucleotide sequence: TGTGCCAGCAGTCTCAGCACTCGGGTTGGCTACGAGCAGTACTTC.

The rearrangement joins TRBV19 to TRBJ2-1; the match to TRBD2 covers 8 bases. The germline gives CDR1 LNHDA, CDR2 SQIVND (reference sequence). CDR3 size: 18 residues. J lost 1 base, V lost 1 base, and 9 bases had no gene match. The CDR3 loop reads CASSIGGIAGLSYNEQFF. DNA of the CDR3: TGTGCCAGTAGTATAGGAGGGATAGCGGGATTGTCCTACAATGAGCAGTTCTTC.

Ten or more counts support this clone. The CDR3 DNA follows: TGTGCCAGCAGTTTGGGGGGAGGAGAGACCCAGTACTTC. Translating it yields CASSLGGGETQYF. The chain uses TRBV28 and TRBJ2-5, with D possibly matching TRBD2 (6 bases). V lost 3 bases and J lost 4, with 9 bases in between. The CDR3 totals 13 residues. Germline values: CDR1 MDHEN, CDR2 SYDVKM.

The chain has TRBV30 and TRBJ2-7; 8 bases are shared with TRBD2. CDR3 size: 13 residues. Germline V lookup: CDR1 GTSNPN, CDR2 SVGIG (reference sequence). The V and J ends lost 4 bases and 2 bases, in that order; junction bases with no gene match: 4. As DNA, the CDR3 is TGTGCCTGGAATAATAGCGGGACCTACGAGCAGTACTTC. It yields the protein CAWNNSGTYEQYF.

The rearrangement uses TRBV27 and TRBJ2-7; maybe TRBD2 (7 bases). V lost 2 bases and J lost 3, with 20 bases in between. Per the germline V gene, CDR1 is MNHEY and CDR2 is SMNVEV (reference sequence). This CDR3 region has 17 residues. DNA of the CDR3: TGTGCCAGCAGTTTAAGGGGGGATGGGGCGGGAGACTACGAGCAGTACTTC. It yields the protein CASSLRGDGAGDYEQYF.

The chain employs TRBV19 and TRBJ2-7; D remains ambiguous. Germline V gene data show CDR1 as LNHDA and CDR2 as SQIVND (reference sequence). Trimming removed 6 bases from V and 3 bases from J, with 15 bases in between. The CDR3 length is 14 residues. CDR3: CASRMSDGIYEQYF. The DNA for the CDR3 is TGTGCCAGTAGGATGAGCGACGGTATCTACGAGCAGTACTTC.

This clone was recorded once. The chain has TRBV7-8 and TRBJ1-5; perhaps TRBD1 as D (5 bases). Per the germline V gene, CDR1 is SGHVS and CDR2 is FQNEAQ. Trimming cost V 0 bases and J 4 bases, with 16 bases left between them. The CDR3 runs 17 residues. The CDR3 bases are TGTGCCAGCAGCTTAGCGCGGTCGGGGGGGAATAATCAGCCCCAGCATTTT. Its translation is CASSLARSGGNNQPQHF.

The gene calls are TRBV18 and TRBJ2-3; D possibly corresponds to TRBD1 (5 bases). The V and J ends lost 3 bases and 1 base respectively, with 11 bases between them. The germline V gene has CDR1 KGHSH and CDR2 LQKENI. The CDR3 is 15 residues long. CDR3 bases: TGTGCCAGCTCACCGGGGCTTCCTGGCACAGATACGCAGTATTTT. It codes for CASSPGLPGTDTQYF.

In regard to this clone: At one boundary the junction diverges from the germline segment, which might be a read error. The chain employs TRBV7-9 and TRBJ2-5; the match to TRBD2 covers 7 bases. The CDR3 sequence is 14 residues long. Germline CDR1 and CDR2: SEHNR and FQNEAQ (reference sequence). DNA of the CDR3: TGTGCCAGCACCTTAAGCGGGAAACAAGAGACCCAGTACTTC. Translated, it gives CASTLSGKQETQYF.

V and J are TRBV7-3 and TRBJ2-1; TRBD1 agrees at 8 bases. Unmatched junction bases numbered 6, after V lost 5 bases and J lost 9 bases. This CDR3 spans 13 amino acids. Germline values: CDR1 SGHTA, CDR2 FQGTGA. The CDR3 DNA follows: TGTGCCAGCAGCGGGACAGGAGGGAGTGAGCAGTTCTTC. It is translated as CASSGTGGSEQFF.

This rearrangement joins TRBV9 to TRBJ1-2, with TRBD1 as a possible D gene (6 bases). The CDR3 is made up of 15 amino acids. V dropped 0 bases and J dropped 3 bases, with 12 bases sitting between them. Looked up from germline, CDR1 is SGDLS and CDR2 is YYNGEE. The CDR3 loop reads CASSVGGAADYGYTF. The CDR3 DNA is TGTGCCAGCAGCGTAGGGGGGGCGGCGGACTATGGCTACACCTTC.

The V gene is TRBV25-1, the J gene TRBJ1-1; no clear D gene. Trimming shortened V by 6 bases and J by 5 bases, and 13 bases separated the two germline ends. The CDR3 spans 13 residues. Per germline, CDR1 MGHDK and CDR2 SYGVNS. The CDR3 region is CASSPSGSTEAFF. CDR3 nucleotide sequence: TGTGCCAGCAGCCCATCTGGATCTACTGAAGCTTTCTTT. The full variable domain, with the rest looked up from reference TRBV25-1 and TRBJ1-1, is EADIYQTPRYLVIGTGKKITLECSQTMGHDKMYWYQQDPGMELHLIHYSYGVNSTEKGDLSSESTVSRIRTEHFPLTLESARPSHTSQYLCASSPSGSTEAFFGQGTRLTVV.

The chain combines TRBV7-6 with TRBJ2-2, with D possibly being TRBD1 or TRBD2 (5 bases each). The V gene lost 1 base and the J gene lost 0 bases, with 6 bases spanning the gap. CDR3 length equals 15 residues. Germline V gene data show CDR1 as SGHVS and CDR2 as FNYEAQ. The CDR3: CASSLGGTNTGELFF. The CDR3 nucleotides are TGTGCCAGCAGCTTAGGGGGGACGAACACCGGGGAGCTGTTTTTT.